Presented here are 24 T cell receptor beta chains from one specimen sequenced in a study of human T cells and chemical hapten exposure. TCRdb reprocessed the RACE reads via MiXCR and lists one record per CDR3 protein. The sample contains over 85,000 distinct CDR3 sequences, around 9.3% of which appear only once. Time point of the sample: patch test 2, 6 weeks after DPC sensitization. The treatment: therapeutic diphenylcyclopropenone sensitization with weekly scalp DPC. The sequenced sample was whole blood, obtained in connection with sensitization to the hapten diphenylcyclopropenone (DPC). Receptor source: a woman aged 40 to 50 with alopecia areata. Some clones in this sample may be carry-over from other donors' samples.

The sample holds many counts of this clonotype. V and J are TRBV7-9 and TRBJ2-5; TRBD1 might be the D (6 bases). The CDR3 sequence is 13 residues long. Germline lookup yields CDR1 SEHNR and CDR2 FQNEAQ (reference sequence). The V gene lost 2 bases and the J gene lost 4 bases, with 8 bases spanning the gap. The CDR3 sequence is CASSLLGGETQYF. The DNA of the CDR3 is TGTGCCAGCAGCTTACTAGGGGGAGAGACCCAGTACTTC.

This clonotype came up a few times. The chain joins TRBV27 to TRBJ2-5, with a possible D match to TRBD2 (6 bases). The germline CDR1 and CDR2 sequences are MNHEY and SMNVEV (reference sequence). V was shortened by 5 bases and J by 4 bases, with 17 bases between the two germline ends. The CDR3 is 15 amino acids. The CDR3 DNA reads as TGTGCCAGCAGTACGTTGGAGGCGGGAACAGAGACCCAGTACTTC. Its protein is CASSTLEAGTETQYF.

This clonotype appeared a few times. The chain employs TRBV10-3 and TRBJ1-6; perhaps TRBD1 as D (6 bases). V shed 4 bases and J shed 5 bases, with 12 bases lying between them. Germline V gives CDR1 ENHRY, CDR2 SYGVKD. This CDR3 contains 15 residues. In DNA, the CDR3 is TGTGCCATCAGTGTCAGACAGGCGGATAATTCACCCCTCCACTTT. Its protein product is CAISVRQADNSPLHF.

As regards this clonotype: A clone one base away is much larger, so this may be a read error. This chain links TRBV10-3 with TRBJ2-7; D is undetermined. Trimming stripped 0 bases from V and 9 bases from J, with 9 bases between. The germline gives CDR1 ENHRY, CDR2 SYGVKD. The CDR3 contains 12 residues. CDR3 DNA: TGTGCCATCAGTGAGTCAAACGGGTCGCAGTACTTC. Protein sequence: CAISESNGSQYF.

This clonotype was recorded many times. CDR3 coding DNA: TGTGCCAGCAGCTTGGTAGACTCTGGAAACACCATATATTTT. As protein: CASSLVDSGNTIYF. The chain employs TRBV7-8 and TRBJ1-3; D not certain. The CDR3 loop spans 14 amino acids. Germline CDR1 and CDR2: SGHVS and FQNEAQ. V was pared by 3 bases and J by 0 bases, with 6 bases between.

This clonotype was found a few times. The V call is TRBV7-8, the J call TRBJ2-5; the D is unclear. Between the trimmed V and J ends, which lost 5 bases and 1 base, there was a span of 11 bases. This CDR3 has 14 amino acids. Germline values: CDR1 SGHVS, CDR2 FQNEAQ. CDR3 protein: CASSLRETQETQYF. The CDR3 bases are TGTGCCAGCAGCCTTCGTGAGACCCAAGAGACCCAGTACTTC.

As concerns this clonotype: A much larger clone lies one base from this, so it may be a read error. This sequence joins TRBV27 and TRBJ2-7, with 15 bases matching TRBD2. The CDR3 spans 14 residues. Losses at the gene ends were 6 bases for V and 3 bases for J; bases not matched to a gene: 0. The V gene's germline CDR1 is MNHEY and CDR2 SMNVEV (reference sequence). The CDR3, as DNA: TGTGCCAGCAGGGGACTAGCGGGGGGCTACGAGCAGTACTTC. Protein: CASRGLAGGYEQYF.

Ten or more counts support this clonotype. The chain employs TRBV9 and TRBJ2-1, with a tentative D call TRBD2 (6 bases). Germline lookup yields CDR1 SGDLS and CDR2 YYNGEE. The V and J ends lost 5 bases and 0 bases respectively, with 9 bases between them. The CDR3 runs to 14 residues. The CDR3 DNA reads TGTGCCAGCAGGCGGGGAAGCTCCTACAATGAGCAGTTCTTC. This translates into CASRRGSSYNEQFF. Looking up the rest from reference TRBV9 and TRBJ2-1 gives the full variable domain: DSGVTQTPKHLITATGQRVTLRCSPRSGDLSVYWYQQSLDQGLQFLIQYYNGEERAKGNILERFSAQQFPDLHSELNLSSLELGDSALYFCASRRGSSYNEQFFGPGTRLTVL.

The chain recombines TRBV7-9 with TRBJ2-4; no reliable D call. The CDR3 consists of 12 residues. Germline CDR1 is SEHNR and CDR2 is FQNEAQ (reference sequence). Trimming removed 5 bases from V and 5 bases from J, with 7 bases in between. CDR3 amino acids: CASSPRENIQYF. The CDR3 nucleotides are TGTGCCAGCAGCCCAAGGGAAAACATTCAGTACTTC.

The gene calls are TRBV18 and TRBJ1-3, with unresolved D. There are 15 residues in the CDR3. V lost 3 bases and J 3 bases, leaving 12 bases between the germline ends. Germline CDR1 reads KGHSH; CDR2 reads LQKENI. The CDR3 protein is CASSPTPGIGNTIYF. CDR3 nucleotide sequence: TGTGCCAGCTCACCCACGCCCGGGATTGGAAACACCATATATTTT.

This clonotype was seen more than once but under ten times. V usage is TRBV6-5 and J usage is TRBJ2-7; no firm D call. Germline values: CDR1 MNHEY, CDR2 SVGAGI. Trimming stripped 2 bases from V and 5 bases from J, with 19 bases between. CDR3 size: 16 residues. For the CDR3, the DNA is TGTGCCAGCAGTTACCACCGCCCGCCGCTTCATGACGAGCAGTACTTC. This translates into CASSYHRPPLHDEQYF.

In this sample, this clonotype turned up many times. The chain couples TRBV20-1 to TRBJ2-2; D is perhaps TRBD2 (6 bases). Germline CDR1 is DFQATT and CDR2 is SNEGSKA (reference sequence). The CDR3 loop spans 15 amino acids. The V gene lost 2 bases and the J gene lost 3 bases, with 13 bases spanning the gap. The CDR3 region has the DNA TGCAGTGCTAGAAAGCCGGGAGTCGACACCGGGGAGCTGTTTTTT. This gives the protein CSARKPGVDTGELFF.

This clonotype was seen at least ten times. This rearrangement joins TRBV7-3 to TRBJ2-3; D remains unclear. This CDR3 is 15 amino acids long. V was pared by 5 bases and J by 2 bases, with 14 bases between. CDR1 and CDR2 (germline): SGHTA, FQGTGA. Written as DNA, the CDR3 is TGTGCCAGCAGCCCCGCAGCAGCTTTCACAGATACGCAGTATTTT. Protein: CASSPAAAFTDTQYF.

The rearrangement uses TRBV7-9 and TRBJ2-1; possibly TRBD1 for D (6 bases). Deletions cut 2 bases from V and 4 bases from J, with 15 bases between. CDR1 is SEHNR, CDR2 FQNEAQ, per germline (reference sequence). The CDR3 has 16 residues. The CDR3 is CASSLTGSRSYNEQFF. DNA for the CDR3: TGTGCCAGCAGCTTAACAGGGAGCAGGAGTTACAATGAGCAGTTCTTC.

The gene calls are TRBV11-2 and TRBJ2-3, with 9 bases fitting TRBD1. Trimming removed 6 bases from V and 2 bases from J; junction bases left unmatched: 9. This CDR3 comprises 16 residues. Germline CDR1 is SGHAT and CDR2 is FQNNGV. This CDR3 is CASRIQGAHNTDTQYF. CDR3 DNA: TGTGCCAGCAGGATACAGGGGGCGCATAACACAGATACGCAGTATTTT. Using reference TRBV11-2 and TRBJ2-3 for the parts outside the CDR3, the full variable domain is EAGVAQSPRYKIIEKRQSVAFWCNPISGHATLYWYQQILGQGPKLLIQFQNNGVVDDSQLPKDRFSAERLKGVDSTLKIQPAKLEDSAVYLCASRIQGAHNTDTQYFGPGTRLTVL.

This clonotype has ten or more counts. The chain is built from TRBV7-2 and TRBJ2-7, with D possibly TRBD1 on 5 matching bases. This CDR3 region has 15 residues. V lost 3 bases, J lost 2 bases, and 14 bases lay in between. The germline V gene has CDR1 SGHTA and CDR2 FQGNSA. The CDR3 reads CASSFRVWGPYEQYF. The CDR3 DNA reads as TGTGCCAGCAGCTTTAGGGTCTGGGGCCCCTACGAGCAGTACTTC. Drawing the rest from reference TRBV7-2 and TRBJ2-7, the complete variable domain is GAGVSQSPSNKVTEKGKDVELRCDPISGHTALYWYRQSLGQGLEFLIYFQGNSAPDKSGLPSDRFSAERTGGSVSTLTIQRTQQEDSAVYLCASSFRVWGPYEQYFGPGTRLTVT.

V is TRBV10-3 and J is TRBJ2-5; either TRBD1 or TRBD2 may supply D (6 bases each). This CDR3 has 13 amino acids. The germline V gene has CDR1 ENHRY and CDR2 SYGVKD. V was clipped by 7 bases and J by 7 bases, with 16 bases between them. CDR3 DNA sequence: TGTGCCATCACCGGGACATTGGAGGGGACCCAGTACTTC. It specifies CAITGTLEGTQYF.

The table lists this clonotype with a few counts. The CDR3, as DNA: TGTGCCAGCAACTCCGGGAACTATTACCAAGAGACCCAGTACTTC. Translation gives CASNSGNYYQETQYF. The V and J genes are TRBV2 and TRBJ2-5; tentatively, D is TRBD2 (5 bases). The germline gives CDR1 SNHLY, CDR2 FYNNEI. Trimming shortened V by 7 bases and J by 0 bases, and 15 bases separated the two germline ends. CDR3 length: 15 residues.

This clonotype occurred a few times. This chain links TRBV20-1 with TRBJ2-5; D remains unclear. This CDR3 has 14 residues. Between the trimmed V and J ends, which lost 4 bases and 1 base, there was a span of 13 bases. Germline V gives CDR1 DFQATT, CDR2 SNEGSKA (reference sequence). The CDR3 region has the DNA TGCAGTGCTATCGGATTCGACTCCCAAGAGACCCAGTACTTC. Amino acid sequence: CSAIGFDSQETQYF.

This clonotype came up a few times. The chain recombines TRBV6-6 with TRBJ1-5; possible D gene TRBD1, 6 bases. The ends were cut back, 7 bases at V and 5 bases at J, with 12 bases in the middle. The CDR3 sequence is 13 residues long. The germline V gene has CDR1 MNHNY and CDR2 SVGAGI (reference sequence). In DNA, the CDR3 is TGTGCCAGCACCCCGGACAGTTATCAGCCCCAGCATTTT. It yields the protein CASTPDSYQPQHF.

The J gene is TRBJ2-5, the V gene TRBV4-2; perhaps TRBD2 as D (6 bases). The V gene lost 1 base and the J gene lost 4 bases, with 13 bases spanning the gap. The CDR3 is made up of 15 amino acids. Germline CDR1 is LGHNA and CDR2 is YNFKEQ. The CDR3 is CASSQALASGETQYF. DNA for the CDR3: TGTGCCAGCAGCCAAGCCCTAGCGAGTGGAGAGACCCAGTACTTC.

This clonotype was detected many times. The V call is TRBV10-3, the J call TRBJ2-3; TRBD1 or TRBD2 may be the D gene (5 bases each). Per germline, CDR1 ENHRY and CDR2 SYGVKD. The V and J ends lost 0 bases and 2 bases respectively, with 27 bases between them. The CDR3 loop spans 21 amino acids. CDR3 region: CAISESILGLGNRRITDTQYF. CDR3 sequence (DNA): TGTGCCATCAGTGAGTCGATATTGGGGCTGGGGAACAGGAGGATCACAGATACGCAGTATTTT.

This clonotype was detected many times. The genes are TRBV4-3 and TRBJ2-2; D perhaps matches TRBD1 (5 bases). With 2 bases removed from V and 4 bases from J, the gap between germline ends came to 14 bases. Germline-derived CDR1 and CDR2 are LGHNA and YSLEER. The CDR3 has 16 residues. The CDR3 is CASSQNSPGITGELFF. CDR3 in DNA: TGCGCCAGCAGCCAAAACTCTCCAGGGATCACCGGGGAGCTGTTTTTT.

This clonotype was counted many times. Here the CDR3 DNA reads TGTGCCAGCAGCTCTATCAGGGAAACCGGGGAGCTGTTTTTT. Its translation: CASSSIRETGELFF. The J gene is TRBJ2-2, the V gene TRBV11-3; tentative D call: TRBD1 (5 bases). The CDR3 loop spans 14 amino acids. Trimming cost V 4 bases and J 5 bases, with 11 bases left between them. Germline V gene data show CDR1 as SGHNT and CDR2 as YENEEA.